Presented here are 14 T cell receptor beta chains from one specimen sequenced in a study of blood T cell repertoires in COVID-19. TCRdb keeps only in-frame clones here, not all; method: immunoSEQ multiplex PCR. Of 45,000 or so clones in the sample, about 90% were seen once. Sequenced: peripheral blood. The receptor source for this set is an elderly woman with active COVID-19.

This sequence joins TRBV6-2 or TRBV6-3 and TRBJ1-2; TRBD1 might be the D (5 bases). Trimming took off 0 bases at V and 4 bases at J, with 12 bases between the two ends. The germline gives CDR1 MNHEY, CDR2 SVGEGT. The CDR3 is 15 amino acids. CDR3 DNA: TGTGCCAGCAGTTACTCCGGCGGGGGAGGCTATGGCTACACCTTC. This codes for CASSYSGGGGYGYTF.

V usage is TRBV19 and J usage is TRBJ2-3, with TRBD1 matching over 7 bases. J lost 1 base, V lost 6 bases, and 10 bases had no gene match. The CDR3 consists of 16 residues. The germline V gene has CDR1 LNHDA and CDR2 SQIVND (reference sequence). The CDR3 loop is CASRREGARGTDTQYF. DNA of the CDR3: TGTGCCAGTAGGAGAGAGGGGGCGCGGGGCACAGATACGCAGTATTTT.

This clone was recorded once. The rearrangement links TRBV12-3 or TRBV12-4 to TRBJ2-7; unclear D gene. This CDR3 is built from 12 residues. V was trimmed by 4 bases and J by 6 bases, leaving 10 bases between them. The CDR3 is CASSYGLPEQYF. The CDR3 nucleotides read TGTGCCAGCAGTTACGGGTTGCCCGAGCAGTACTTC.

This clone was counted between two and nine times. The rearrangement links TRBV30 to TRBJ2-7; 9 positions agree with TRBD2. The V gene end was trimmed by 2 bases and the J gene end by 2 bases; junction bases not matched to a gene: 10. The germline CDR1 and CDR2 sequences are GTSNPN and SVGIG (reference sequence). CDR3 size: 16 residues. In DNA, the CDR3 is TGTGCCTGGAGTTCGCGGGGGGGGACCGTTCCCTACGAGCAGTACTTC. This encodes CAWSSRGGTVPYEQYF.

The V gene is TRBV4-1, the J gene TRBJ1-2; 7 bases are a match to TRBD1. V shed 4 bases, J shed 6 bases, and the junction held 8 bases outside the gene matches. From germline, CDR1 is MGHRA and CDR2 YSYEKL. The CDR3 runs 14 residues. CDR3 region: CASSRPGQTDGYTF. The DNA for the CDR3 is TGCGCCAGCAGCCGCCCGGGACAGACGGATGGCTACACCTTC.

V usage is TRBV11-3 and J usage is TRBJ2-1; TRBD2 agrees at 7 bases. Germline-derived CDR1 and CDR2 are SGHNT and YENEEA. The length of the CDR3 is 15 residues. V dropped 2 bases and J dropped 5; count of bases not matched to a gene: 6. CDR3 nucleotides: TGTGCCAGCAGCTTACGTCGGGGACTAAACAATGAGCAGTTCTTC. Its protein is CASSLRRGLNNEQFF. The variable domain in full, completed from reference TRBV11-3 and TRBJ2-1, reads EAGVVQSPRYKIIEKKQPVAFWCNPISGHNTLYWYLQNLGQGPELLIRYENEEAVDDSQLPKDRFSAERLKGVDSTLKIQPAELGDSAVYLCASSLRRGLNNEQFFGPGTRLTVL.

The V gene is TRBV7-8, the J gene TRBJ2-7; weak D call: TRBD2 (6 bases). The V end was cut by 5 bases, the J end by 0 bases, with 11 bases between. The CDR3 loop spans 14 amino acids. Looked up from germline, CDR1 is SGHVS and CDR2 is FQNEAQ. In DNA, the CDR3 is TGTGCCAGCAGCCCCGGGAGTCGCTCCTACGAGCAGTACTTC. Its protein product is CASSPGSRSYEQYF. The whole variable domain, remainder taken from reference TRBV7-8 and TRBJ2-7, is GAGVSQSPRYKVAKRGQDVALRCDPISGHVSLFWYQQALGQGPEFLTYFQNEAQLDKSGLPSDRFFAERPEGSVSTLKIQRTQQEDSAVYLCASSPGSRSYEQYFGPGTRLTVT.

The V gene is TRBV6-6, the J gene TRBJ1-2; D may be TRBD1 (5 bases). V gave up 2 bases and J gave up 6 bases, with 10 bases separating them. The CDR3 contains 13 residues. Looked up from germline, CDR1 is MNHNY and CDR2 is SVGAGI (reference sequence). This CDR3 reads CASSYDSEDGYTF. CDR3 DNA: TGTGCCAGCAGTTACGACAGTGAGGATGGCTACACCTTC.

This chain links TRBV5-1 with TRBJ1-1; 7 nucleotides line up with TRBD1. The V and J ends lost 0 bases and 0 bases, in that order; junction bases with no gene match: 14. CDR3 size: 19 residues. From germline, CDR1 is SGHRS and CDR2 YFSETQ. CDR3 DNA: TGCGCCAGCAGCTTGGTCGGGATCACAGGGGCAGCCATGAACACTGAAGCTTTCTTT. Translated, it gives CASSLVGITGAAMNTEAFF.

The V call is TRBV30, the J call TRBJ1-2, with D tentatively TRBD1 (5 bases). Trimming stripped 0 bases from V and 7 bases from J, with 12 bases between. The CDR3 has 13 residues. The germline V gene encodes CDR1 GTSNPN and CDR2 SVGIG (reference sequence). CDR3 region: CAWSVQGVGGYTF. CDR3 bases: TGTGCCTGGAGTGTACAAGGGGTGGGTGGCTACACCTTC.

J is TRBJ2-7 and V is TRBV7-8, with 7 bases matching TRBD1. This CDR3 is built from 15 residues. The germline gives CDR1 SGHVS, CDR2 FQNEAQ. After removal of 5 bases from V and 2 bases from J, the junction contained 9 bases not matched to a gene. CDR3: CASSLSGTATYEQYF. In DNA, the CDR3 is TGTGCCAGCAGCCTCTCCGGGACAGCGACCTACGAGCAGTACTTC.

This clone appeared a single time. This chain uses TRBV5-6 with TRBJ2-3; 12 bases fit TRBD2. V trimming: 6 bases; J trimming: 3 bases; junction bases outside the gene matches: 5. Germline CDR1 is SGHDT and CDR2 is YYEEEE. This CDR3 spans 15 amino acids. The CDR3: CASTLGLAGTDTQYF. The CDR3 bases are TGTGCCAGCACCCTCGGACTAGCGGGGACAGATACGCAGTATTTT.

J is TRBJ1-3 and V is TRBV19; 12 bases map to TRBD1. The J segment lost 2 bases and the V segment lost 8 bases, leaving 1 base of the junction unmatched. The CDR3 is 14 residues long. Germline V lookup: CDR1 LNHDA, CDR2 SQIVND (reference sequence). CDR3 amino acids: CASRDRGPGNTIYF. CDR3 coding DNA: TGTGCCAGTCGGGACAGGGGGCCTGGAAACACCATATATTTT.

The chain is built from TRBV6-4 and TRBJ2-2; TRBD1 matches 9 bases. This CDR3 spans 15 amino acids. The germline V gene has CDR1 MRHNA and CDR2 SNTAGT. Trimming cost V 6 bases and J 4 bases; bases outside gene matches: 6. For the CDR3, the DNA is TGTGCCAGCAGCCCCGGGACAGGGTCCACCGGGGAGCTGTTTTTT. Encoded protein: CASSPGTGSTGELFF.